This T cell receptor beta chain originates from a study of blood T cell repertoires in COVID-19. Study-level background: The samples span acute and convalescent COVID-19 from the United States, Italy and Spain. From T cells, B-cell-depleted T cells, or PBMCs came the material, which was cDNA or gDNA.

V was trimmed by 1 base and J by 6 bases, leaving 8 bases between them. This CDR3 is 12 amino acids long. Germline lookup yields CDR1 SGHDT and CDR2 YYEEEE. In the original processing: Reference gene primer amplification gave nucleated cell count estimates. The table came from immunoSEQ multiplex PCR; TCRdb's copy has only in-frame clones and leaves some out. The V and J calls and clone size come from that table; D and trimming were worked out from the DNA. The data contain around 67,000 clones, around 86% of them singletons. The rearrangement joins TRBV5-6 to TRBJ2-7, with D possibly matching TRBD2 (5 bases). Sequenced sample: peripheral blood. This receptor was taken from a man aged 50 or older with active COVID-19. The CDR3 nucleotides read TGTGCCAGCAGCTTGTCGGGGAGCGAGCAGTACTTC. Translating gives CASSLSGSEQYF.